The source of this TCR beta chain is a study of shared clonotypes between healthy human individuals (dated by TCRdb to the early 2020s). With respect to the entire study: The cohort included three men and a couple of women between 18 and 49 years of age. To increase sequencing depth and limit assay-specific biases, different laboratories used diverse techniques to prepare libraries and sequence TCR repertoires. To estimate repertoire size and how much clonotype sharing occurs between individuals, the study deeply sequenced the blood TCR repertoires of about 5 healthy adults. For each donor, three plates each were used for CD4 naive and CD4 memory, two plates were used for CD8 naive, and one plate was used for CD8 memory. Each donor's leukapheresis produced roughly between roughly 0.85 and 9.5 billion PBMCs.

The donors were healthy, HIV-negative adults with no recently reported acute infections or vaccinations. Only Caucasian adults living in Nashville, Tennessee, USA were represented among the donors. CD4+ T cells were enriched by magnetic negative selection; naive cells were then positively selected on CD45RA, and the negative fraction formed the memory subset. Blood was collected by leukapheresis, and PBMCs were isolated by Ficoll-Histopaque density gradient centrifugation and then cryopreserved in liquid nitrogen vapor phase. Analytical flow cytometry was used to check the purity and quantity of each magnetically sorted T cell population. From each sorted fraction, genomic DNA was isolated and quantified by UV absorbance on a Nanodrop 2000c. CDR1 and CDR2, looked up from the germline V gene, are SGHNT and YENEEA. V is pruned by 5 bases and J by 1 base, leaving 13 bases of the junction without a gene match. The cysteine opens and the phenylalanine closes a CDR3 of 17 amino acids. Only CDR3 DNA is held: 51 bases, read in frame from base 1.

General study outcomes and caveats: Rarefaction of sorted-subset datasets indicated incomplete sequencing despite the large sequencing depth. Approximately 5% of naive CD4, around 4% of naive CD8, approximately 2.2% of memory CD4, and roughly 0.4% of memory CD8 clonotypes were shared across a few donors. Because the study included a small number of donors, the genetic and exposure-history diversity represented was limited. Pairwise subsampling led to the expectation that sequencing depth would affect the degree of clonotype sharing among donors. Sampling was restricted to blood, and TCR repertoires in tissues likely differ from the TCR repertoires found in blood. Clonotypes shared by all four sorted-subset donors showed higher generation probabilities than non-shared clonotypes. Naive subsets generally had larger estimated clonotype richness than memory subsets.

Using the deep immunoSEQ assay, TCR CDR3 regions were amplified from genomic DNA by multiplex PCR. Extracted genomic DNA from each cell subset was distributed evenly across all wells of several immunoSEQ 96-well plates, and each plate was treated as a replicate. For sorted subsets, roughly 200 ng genomic DNA, equal to about 30,000 T cell genomes, was loaded into each replicate PCR. Purified libraries were quantified with a Qubit 3.0 fluorometer, sized on a Bioanalyzer 2100, and re-quantified with the KAPA Library Quantification kit. Every immunoSEQ 96-well plate was sequenced on a separate single-read 150-cycle Illumina NextSeq 550 flow cell. Per the authors' processing: Because only junctional sequences without quality scores were contained in the immunoSEQ output, filtering matching that applied to full-length reads could not be performed. To assign V/J genes and CDR3, sequences were annotated using PyIR, a Python wrapper for IgBLAST v1.9, with IMGT germline references. Any read was removed if the V/J assignment was weak (E-value above 1e-6), the CDR3 was missing, or the read contained stop codons, out-of-frame junctions, or ambiguous translated residues. V3J clonotypes were defined as sequences sharing an identical inferred V gene, J gene, and CDR3 amino acid sequence. The percentage overlap between two repertoires was calculated by dividing the number of shared unique clonotypes by the size of the smaller repertoire. RTK rarefaction, the Chao1 estimator, and Recon v2.1 estimates of unobserved clonotypes were used to assess repertoire richness. Generation probabilities for all TCRbeta clonotypes obtained by the gDNA method from a few donors were computed using OLGA. TCRdb holds this immuneACCESS table with in-frame rearrangements only. Some clones are missing; in checked studies, unresolved V genes explain under half, and the rest has no known cause. V, J and clone size derive from that table, while D and trimming were established from the DNA sequence. Across this sample there are a few million clones, with about 94% seen only once. The top ten clones comprise roughly 0.13% of the sample.

Details on this clone: Its antigen target is currently unknown. No base quality information exists; no much larger clone differs at one position.

The sequence joins TRBV11-3 to TRBJ2-5, with 7 central nucleotides matching TRBD1. The sequence was collected from a man younger than 30 in good health. Sample: naive CD4+ T cells sorted from blood. In light of the paper, this sample's cell subset or site label describes: CD45RA+ positively selected. The CDR3 protein is CASSDSTGSRAQETQYF. Here is the DNA: TGTGCCAGCAGCGATTCGACAGGGAGCCGGGCCCAAGAGACCCAGTACTTC.